This TCR beta chain was captured by sequencing in a study of identical twins (dated by TCRdb to 2015 to 2016). About the investigation overall: To test whether fetal clonotypes persist, this study deep-sequenced TCR alpha and beta repertoires from monozygotic twins, from unrelated adults of various ages, and from cord blood. To rule out contamination, replicate twin experiments were performed at different times with different library preparation protocols.

Every donor was a healthy Caucasian. Worth noting for this clonotype: The antigen it binds to is not known. No qualities accompany the bases; no much larger clone lies one base away.

According to the germline V gene (reference sequence), CDR1 reads LNHDA and CDR2 reads SQIVND. V drops 9 bases and J drops 2 bases, leaving 13 bases in between. CDR3 length: 13 amino acids, cysteine to phenylalanine. The DNA shown is the 39-base CDR3, in frame from base 1. Study-wide findings and limitations: Compared with coincidental sharing between unrelated individuals, out-of-frame TCR alpha sequences shared between twins showed an excess of sequences with low generation probability. The excess sharing between twins in beta out-of-frame sequences was weaker because fewer shared sequences reduced the signal-to-noise ratio. In monozygotic twins, recombination models systematically underestimated out-of-frame TCR alpha sharing, but the models matched the sharing seen between unrelated individuals. Fewer insertions were carried by abundant cord blood beta clonotypes; a weaker similar trend was observed in young adult naive repertoires, while no such trend was observed in memory repertoires. Zero-insertion analyses could be partly confounded by invariant T cells such as MAIT and iNKT, although diverse VJ usage argued against such confounding for most clonotypes. Because the same donors could not be followed over many years, the conclusions depended on cross-sectional statistical analysis.

The library was made by 5' RACE. Instrument on record: Illumina HiSeq 2000. A universal primer binding site was introduced by template switching, and a unique molecular identifier was present in the final cDNA, enabling accurate counting of TCR cDNA molecules. Specific primers in the conserved constant-segment region were used to synthesize first-strand cDNA for the TCR alpha and beta chains. To control for contamination, each cDNA library was double barcoded with a SMART-Mk sample barcode plus Illumina barcodes. TruSeq adapter sequences, together with Illumina sample barcodes, were added in two successive PCR steps. The Illumina HiSeq platform was used with custom primers to sequence TCR alpha and beta cDNA libraries. The authors' pipeline ran thus. MiGEC was used to process raw reads and extract unique molecular identifiers, and MiXCR was used to find CDR3 positions. For each individual, recombination models were inferred using an EM algorithm with the repgenHMM and IGoR tools. The tcR package in R was used for shared clonotype analysis, with sharing normalized by the product of cloneset sizes. Out-of-frame nonproductive sequences were analyzed to study raw recombination free of thymic and clonal selection effects. TCRdb reanalyzed the raw reads on its own, using fastp at Q25 for trimming and MiXCR for clone calling, and kept in-frame beta chains. Each CDR3 protein appears once, grouped with its most common genes and DNA. TCRdb assigned the V and J calls; the authors' analysis was not used. The sample yields 1,800,000 or so distinct CDR3 sequences; around a third were counted once. Less than 0.35% of the sample is held by the ten biggest clonotypes.

The sequence was obtained from a newborn girl in good health. The chain couples TRBV19 to TRBJ1-2, with TRBD1 as a weak D call on 6 bases. The sequencing input was cord blood. CDR3 sequence: CASRRGFNYGYTF. The base sequence is TGTGCCAGCCGCAGGGGCTTCAACTATGGCTACACCTTC.